The following is a TCR beta chain sequence with its context. The data were taken from a study of blood T cell repertoires in COVID-19. About the research overall: The origin of the acute and convalescent COVID-19 samples was the United States, Italy and Spain. In each case, the material was cDNA or gDNA derived from T cells, B-cell-depleted T cells, or PBMCs.

In the authors' methods: Cell counts per sample came from amplifying reference gene primers. The assay was immunoSEQ multiplex PCR, and TCRdb's table has in-frame clones only and misses some. That table gives V, J and clone size, and the DNA gave D and trimming. The repertoire holds 190,000 or so clones, with around four fifths as singletons. The ends lost 7 bases at V and 1 base at J; junction bases unmatched: 5. The V gene's germline CDR1 is KGHDR and CDR2 SFDVKD. The CDR3 is 16 amino acids. The sample was peripheral blood. The source is a man aged 60 to 69 with COVID-19, enrolled during active disease. The rearrangement joins TRBV24-1 to TRBJ2-6; 8 positions match TRBD1. The CDR3 bases are TGTGCCACCAGAGGACAGGGCCGTTCTGGGGCCAACGTCCTGACTTTC. Its protein product is CATRGQGRSGANVLTF.